These T cell receptor beta chains were read from a single sample in a study of blood T cell repertoires in COVID-19. The data were produced by immunoSEQ multiplex PCR, yet TCRdb's version contains in-frame clones alone and is incomplete. The table shows under 200,000 clones, with more than 90% occurring only once. Sequencing was performed on peripheral blood. Every receptor here comes from a man aged 50-59 years with acute or convalescent COVID-19. Each CDR3 is given with its conserved first and last residue. A D gene is named only where the DNA matches it firmly. Clone sizes are given selectively: once, few, many, or a class where the clone is expanded.

J | D | size | V | CDR3 | DNA
TRBJ1-1 | TRBD1 | - | TRBV7-3 | CASSPRTGGLNTEAFF | TGTGCCAGCAGCCCACGGACAGGGGGTTTGAACACTGAAGCTTTCTTT
TRBJ2-6 | - | - | TRBV4-3 | CASSQDLRGFSGANVLTF | TGCGCCAGCAGCCAAGACCTGCGGGGCTTCTCTGGGGCCAACGTCCTGACTTTC
TRBJ2-2 | - | - | TRBV4-2 | CASSQGAATNTGELFF | TGTGCCAGCAGCCAAGGCGCGGCGACGAACACCGGGGAGCTGTTTTTT
TRBJ2-5 | TRBD2 | once | TRBV27 | CASSRLAGDLQETQYF | TGTGCCAGCAGTCGACTAGCGGGGGATCTTCAAGAGACCCAGTACTTC
TRBJ2-1 | TRBD1 | once | TRBV30 | CAWSSTGAGNEQFF | TGTGCCTGGAGCTCGACAGGGGCCGGCAATGAGCAGTTCTTC
TRBJ2-2 | - | - | TRBV9 | CASSDDPHGTGNTGELFF | TGTGCCAGCAGCGATGACCCCCATGGGACTGGGAACACCGGGGAGCTGTTTTTT
TRBJ2-7 | - | - | TRBV28 | CASSLLAYEQYF | TGTGCCAGCAGTCTACTCGCCTATGAGCAGTACTTC
TRBJ1-4 | - | - | TRBV7-9 | CASSRRGKDEKLFF | TGTGCCAGCAGCCGCCGGGGGAAGGATGAAAAACTGTTTTTT
TRBJ1-5 | TRBD1 | few | TRBV12-3/TRBV12-4 | CASSSGQNQPQHF | TGTGCCAGCAGTTCGGGACAGAATCAGCCCCAGCATTTT
TRBJ1-1 | - | - | TRBV5-1 | CASSSGLVTEAFF | TGCGCCAGCAGCTCAGGGTTAGTCACTGAAGCTTTCTTT
TRBJ2-2 | - | - | TRBV27 | CASSLGSSGWTGELFF | TGTGCCAGCAGTTTGGGGTCCTCAGGGTGGACCGGGGAGCTGTTTTTT
TRBJ1-4 | - | - | TRBV28 | CASTSNEKLFF | TGTGCCAGCACCTCTAATGAAAAACTGTTTTTT
TRBJ1-3 | - | - | TRBV4-1 | CASSQPGHFSGNTIYF | TGCGCCAGCAGCCAACCGGGACACTTCTCTGGAAACACCATATATTTT
TRBJ1-6 | - | - | TRBV5-6 | CASSLQGYNSPLHF | TGTGCCAGCAGCTTGCAGGGGTATAATTCACCCCTCCACTTT
TRBJ1-3 | TRBD1 | - | TRBV13 | CASSSDRGGNTIYF | TGTGCCAGCAGCTCCGACAGGGGGGGAAACACCATATATTTT
TRBJ1-1 | - | - | TRBV30 | CAWSPPETYVPTEAFF | TGTGCCTGGAGTCCACCTGAAACCTATGTCCCCACTGAAGCTTTCTTT
TRBJ1-2 | TRBD1 | few | TRBV9 | CASSGTGERADNYGYTF | TGTGCCAGCAGCGGAACAGGGGAGCGGGCTGATAACTATGGCTACACCTTC
TRBJ1-1 | TRBD1 | few | TRBV29-1 | CSVEVGQGGTEAFF | TGCAGCGTTGAAGTCGGACAGGGAGGGACTGAAGCTTTCTTT